This entry is about one T cell receptor (beta chain). This specimen belongs to a study of shared clonotypes between healthy human individuals. Using immunoSEQ multiplex PCR, the repertoire was profiled, and TCRdb retains in-frame clones only, with some absent. The table records some 1,100,000 clones, approximately 80% of them present only once. The CDR3 is 12 residues long. Germline CDR1 reads LNHDA; CDR2 reads SQIVND (reference sequence). V was shortened by 6 bases and J by 5 bases, with 8 bases between the two germline ends. J is TRBJ1-5 and V is TRBV19; D is unclear. This receptor was identified in a man in his late teens or twenties in good health. Some clones in this sample may be carry-over from other donors' samples. The sample was memory CD4+ T cells from PBMCs. Subset indicated: CD45RA-negative fraction. The CDR3 DNA is TGTGCCAGTAGCTCCGGTTATCAGCCCCAGCATTTT. It translates to CASSSGYQPQHF.